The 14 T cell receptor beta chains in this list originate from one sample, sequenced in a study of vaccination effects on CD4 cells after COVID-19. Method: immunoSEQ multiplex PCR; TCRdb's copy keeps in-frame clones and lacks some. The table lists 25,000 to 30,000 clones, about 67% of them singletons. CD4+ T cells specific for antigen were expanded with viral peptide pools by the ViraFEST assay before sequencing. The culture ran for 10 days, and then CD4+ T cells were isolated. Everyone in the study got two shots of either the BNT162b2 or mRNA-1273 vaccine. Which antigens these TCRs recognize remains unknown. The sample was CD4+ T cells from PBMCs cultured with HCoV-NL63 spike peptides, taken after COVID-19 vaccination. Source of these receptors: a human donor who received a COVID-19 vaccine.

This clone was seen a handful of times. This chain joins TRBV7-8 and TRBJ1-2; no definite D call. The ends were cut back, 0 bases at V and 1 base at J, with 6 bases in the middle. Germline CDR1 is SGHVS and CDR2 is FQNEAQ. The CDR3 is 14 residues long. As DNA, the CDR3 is TGTGCCAGCAGCTTAGCCGGCAATAACTATGGCTACACCTTC. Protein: CASSLAGNNYGYTF.

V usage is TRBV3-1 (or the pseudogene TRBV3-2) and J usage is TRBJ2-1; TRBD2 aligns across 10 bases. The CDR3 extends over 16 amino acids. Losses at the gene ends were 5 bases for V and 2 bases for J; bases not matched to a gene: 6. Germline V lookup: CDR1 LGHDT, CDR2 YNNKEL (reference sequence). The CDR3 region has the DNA TGTGCCAGCAGCTCGAAAGCGGGAGGGCCCTACAATGAGCAGTTCTTC. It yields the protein CASSSKAGGPYNEQFF.

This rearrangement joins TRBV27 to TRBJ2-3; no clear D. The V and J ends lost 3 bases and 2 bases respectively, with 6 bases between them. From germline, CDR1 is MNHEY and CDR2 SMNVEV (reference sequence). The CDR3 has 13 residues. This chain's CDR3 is CASSFWNTDTQYF. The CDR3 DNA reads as TGTGCCAGCAGTTTCTGGAACACAGATACGCAGTATTTT.

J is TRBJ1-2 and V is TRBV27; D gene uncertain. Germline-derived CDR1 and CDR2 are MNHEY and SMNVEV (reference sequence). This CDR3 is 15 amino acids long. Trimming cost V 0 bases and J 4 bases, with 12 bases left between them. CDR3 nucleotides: TGTGCCAGCAGTTTATCCGGTGGGGTAGGCTATGGCTACACCTTC. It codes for CASSLSGGVGYGYTF.

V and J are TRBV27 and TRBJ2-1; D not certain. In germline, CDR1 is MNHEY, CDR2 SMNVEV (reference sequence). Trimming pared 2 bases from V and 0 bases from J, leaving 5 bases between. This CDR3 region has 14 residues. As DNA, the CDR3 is TGTGCCAGCAGTTTAGAAAGCTCCTACAATGAGCAGTTCTTC. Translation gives CASSLESSYNEQFF.

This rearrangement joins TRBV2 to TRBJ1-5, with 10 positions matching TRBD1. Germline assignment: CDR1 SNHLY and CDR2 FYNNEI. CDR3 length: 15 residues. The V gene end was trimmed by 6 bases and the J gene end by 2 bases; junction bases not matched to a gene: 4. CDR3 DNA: TGTGCCAGCAGCTCCGGGACAGGGGGCAATCAGCCCCAGCATTTT. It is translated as CASSSGTGGNQPQHF.

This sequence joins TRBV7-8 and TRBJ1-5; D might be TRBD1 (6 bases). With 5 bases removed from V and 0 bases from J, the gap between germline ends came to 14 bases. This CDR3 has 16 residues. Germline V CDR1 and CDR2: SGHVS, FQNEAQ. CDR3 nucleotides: TGTGCCAGCAGCGGATCCCGACAGGTTAGCAATCAGCCCCAGCATTTT. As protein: CASSGSRQVSNQPQHF. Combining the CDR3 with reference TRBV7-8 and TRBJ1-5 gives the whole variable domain GAGVSQSPRYKVAKRGQDVALRCDPISGHVSLFWYQQALGQGPEFLTYFQNEAQLDKSGLPSDRFFAERPEGSVSTLKIQRTQQEDSAVYLCASSGSRQVSNQPQHFGDGTRLSIL.

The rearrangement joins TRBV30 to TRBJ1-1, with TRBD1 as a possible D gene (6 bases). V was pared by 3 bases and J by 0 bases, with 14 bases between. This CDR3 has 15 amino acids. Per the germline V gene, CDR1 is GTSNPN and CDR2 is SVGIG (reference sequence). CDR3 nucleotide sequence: TGTGCCTGGAGATTTGAGGGGGTTGTGAACACTGAAGCTTTCTTT. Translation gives CAWRFEGVVNTEAFF. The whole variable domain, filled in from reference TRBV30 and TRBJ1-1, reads SQTIHQWPATLVQPVGSPLSLECTVEGTSNPNLYWYRQAAGRGLQLLFYSVGIGQISSEVPQNLSASRPQDRQFILSSKKLLLSDSGFYLCAWRFEGVVNTEAFFGQGTRLTVV.

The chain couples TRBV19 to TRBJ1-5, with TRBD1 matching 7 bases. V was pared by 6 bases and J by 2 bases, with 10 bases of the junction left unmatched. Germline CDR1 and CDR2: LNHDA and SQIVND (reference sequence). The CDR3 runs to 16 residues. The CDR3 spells CASRDRMKVGNQPQHF. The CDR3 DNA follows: TGTGCCAGTAGGGACAGGATGAAGGTCGGCAATCAGCCCCAGCATTTT. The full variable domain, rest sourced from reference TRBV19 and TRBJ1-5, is DGGITQSPKYLFRKEGQNVTLSCEQNLNHDAMYWYRQDPGQGLRLIYYSQIVNDFQKGDIAEGYSVSREKKESFPLTVTSAQKNPTAFYLCASRDRMKVGNQPQHFGDGTRLSIL.

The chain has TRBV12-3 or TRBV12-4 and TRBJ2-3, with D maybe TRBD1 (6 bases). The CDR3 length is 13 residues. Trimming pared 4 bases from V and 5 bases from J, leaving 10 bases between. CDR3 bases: TGTGCCAGCAGTTCGCAGGGGAGAGATACGCAGTATTTT. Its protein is CASSSQGRDTQYF.

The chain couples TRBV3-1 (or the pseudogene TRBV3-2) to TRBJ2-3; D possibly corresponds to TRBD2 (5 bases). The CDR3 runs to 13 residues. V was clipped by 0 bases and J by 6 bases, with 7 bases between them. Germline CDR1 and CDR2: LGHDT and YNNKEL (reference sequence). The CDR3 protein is CASSQDGGDTQYF. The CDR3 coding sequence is TGTGCCAGCAGCCAAGACGGCGGGGATACGCAGTATTTT.

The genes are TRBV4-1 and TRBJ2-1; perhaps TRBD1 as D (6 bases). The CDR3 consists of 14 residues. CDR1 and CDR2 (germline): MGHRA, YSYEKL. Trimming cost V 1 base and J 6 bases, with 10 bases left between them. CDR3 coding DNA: TGCGCCAGCAGCCAAGTCTTGGGGGCCAATGAGCAGTTCTTC. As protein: CASSQVLGANEQFF.

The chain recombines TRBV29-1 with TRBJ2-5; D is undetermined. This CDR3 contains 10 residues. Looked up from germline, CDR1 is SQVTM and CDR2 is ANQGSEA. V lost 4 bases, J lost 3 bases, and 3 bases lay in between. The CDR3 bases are TGCAGCGTTGCAGAAGAGACCCAGTACTTC. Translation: CSVAEETQYF.

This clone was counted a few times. CDR3 loop: CASSQEGGRTGELFF. CDR3 nucleotides: TGTGCCAGCAGCCAAGAAGGGGGACGGACCGGGGAGCTGTTTTTT. The J gene is TRBJ2-2, the V gene TRBV4-2; perhaps TRBD1 as D (6 bases). CDR1 is LGHNA, CDR2 YNFKEQ, per germline. This CDR3 comprises 15 residues. Trimming pared 0 bases from V and 5 bases from J, leaving 10 bases between.